The T cell receptor (beta chain) described here comes from a study of T-cell reconstitution after alpha-beta-depleted transplantation in children. The germline V gene encodes CDR1 PRHDT and CDR2 FYEKMQ (reference sequence). This CDR3 has 17 amino acids. Losses at the gene ends were 5 bases for V and 2 bases for J; bases not matched to a gene: 10. Study results and caveats: T-cell counts and diversity at one year following transplant were attributed mainly to newly produced T cells. Two months or so post-transplant, alpha-beta T cells reportedly derived from several hundred expanded graft clones. At day 60, the high TCRbeta diversity found in some patients originated from recipient T cells and thymic progenitors that had survived.

With regard to this clonotype: Its specificity is unknown.

Unique molecular identifiers featured in how the TCRbeta library was prepared. TCRdb called the PCR reads again in MiXCR, with one record for every CDR3 protein. The data hold approximately 400,000 distinct CDR3 sequences, with around 15% observed a single time. The sample consisted of PBMCs, mostly from graft donor cells, taken 360 days after TCRalphabeta/CD19-depleted stem cell transplant. The chain links TRBV13 to TRBJ2-1; 9 bases map to TRBD1. This clonotype was sampled from a boy in the first two years of life who had a stem cell transplant for Wiskott-Aldrich syndrome, so the T cells may come from the graft donor. CDR3 region: CASSPVTWDRAYNEQFF. CDR3 nucleotide sequence: TGTGCCAGCAGCCCCGTTACATGGGACAGGGCCTACAATGAGCAGTTCTTC.